This passage covers 8 T cell receptor beta chains from one sample sequenced in a study of identical twins. TCRdb re-called the 5' RACE reads with MiXCR, one entry per CDR3 protein. Among 450,000 to 500,000 distinct CDR3 sequences listed, roughly an eighth were seen once. This sample also belongs to another study, concerning yellow fever vaccine responses in identical twins.

Sequences were obtained from CD4+ T cells sorted from blood. The receptors originated from a woman aged 18-30 years in good health.

The J gene is TRBJ2-1, the V gene TRBV15; possibly TRBD1 for D (6 bases). CDR1 LNHNV and CDR2 YYDKDF come from the germline V gene (reference sequence). The CDR3 runs to 12 residues. V was clipped by 0 bases and J by 9 bases, with 6 bases between them. The CDR3 here is CATSREGGEQFF. CDR3 coding DNA: TGTGCCACCAGCAGAGAAGGGGGTGAGCAGTTCTTC.

This clonotype came up a few times. The chain couples TRBV20-1 to TRBJ2-1; 11 nucleotides line up with TRBD2. The CDR3 is made up of 16 amino acids. The junction had 6 bases not matched to a gene; V was cut back by 5 bases and J by 0 bases. Per the germline V gene, CDR1 is DFQATT and CDR2 is SNEGSKA (reference sequence). The CDR3 reads CSAVYSGGASYNEQFF. In nucleotides, the CDR3 is TGCAGTGCTGTTTATAGCGGGGGGGCCTCCTACAATGAGCAGTTCTTC.

This clonotype was seen a few times. The genes are TRBV9 and TRBJ2-7; D might be TRBD1 (5 bases). Trimming took off 3 bases at V and 4 bases at J, with 8 bases between the two ends. The CDR3 covers 12 residues. CDR1 and CDR2 (germline): SGDLS, YYNGEE. This chain's CDR3 is CASSAPGYEQYF. CDR3 DNA sequence: TGTGCCAGCAGCGCGCCAGGGTACGAGCAGTACTTC.

This clonotype was detected a few times. The chain links TRBV7-9 to TRBJ1-6; 9 bases align to TRBD1. Germline-derived CDR1 and CDR2 are SEHNR and FQNEAQ (reference sequence). The V and J ends lost 4 bases and 7 bases, in that order; junction bases with no gene match: 5. The CDR3 length is 15 residues. The CDR3 loop is CASSSAGQGNSPLHF. The CDR3 nucleotides are TGTGCCAGCAGCTCGGCTGGACAGGGGAATTCACCCCTCCACTTT.

At least ten counts were recorded for this clonotype. The chain links TRBV4-3 to TRBJ2-7; a possible D gene is TRBD1 (5 bases). V was trimmed by 2 bases and J by 0 bases, leaving 11 bases between them. CDR1 and CDR2 (germline): LGHNA, YSLEER. The CDR3 length is 15 residues. The CDR3 loop is CASSQTRVSSYEQYF. In DNA, the CDR3 is TGCGCCAGCAGCCAAACCAGGGTTAGCTCCTACGAGCAGTACTTC.

Only a few counts were recorded for this clonotype. The chain combines TRBV5-1 with TRBJ2-3; 10 bases map to TRBD1. V trimming: 4 bases; J trimming: 3 bases; junction bases outside the gene matches: 2. Germline lookup yields CDR1 SGHRS and CDR2 YFSETQ. The CDR3 length is 14 residues. The CDR3 region is CASSGQGVTDTQYF. CDR3 sequence (DNA): TGCGCCAGCAGCGGACAGGGGGTAACAGATACGCAGTATTTT.

The chain couples TRBV27 to TRBJ2-3, with 11 positions matching TRBD2. Germline assignment: CDR1 MNHEY and CDR2 SMNVEV (reference sequence). Losses at the gene ends were 3 bases for V and 5 bases for J; bases not matched to a gene: 7. This CDR3 comprises 16 residues. The CDR3 loop reads CASSLGLAVGEDTQYF. Written as DNA, the CDR3 is TGTGCCAGCAGTTTGGGACTAGCGGTAGGGGAAGATACGCAGTATTTT.

On this clonotype: One junction end does not reproduce the germline sequence, and a read error may be involved. This chain joins TRBV7-7 and TRBJ2-1; D ambiguous. This CDR3 has 13 amino acids. In germline, CDR1 is SSHAT, CDR2 FNYEAQ (reference sequence). In DNA form, the CDR3 reads TGTGCTAGCAGCTTACTGGGTGTTGACGAGCAGTTCTTC. Translating it yields CASSLLGVDEQFF. Full variable domain (rest looked up from reference TRBV7-7 and TRBJ2-1): GAGVSQSPRYKVTKRGQDVTLRCDPISSHATLYWYQQALGQGPEFLTYFNYEAQPDKSGLPSDRFSAERPEGSISTLTIQRTEQRDSAMYRCASSLLGVDEQFFGPGTRLTVL.